The 24 T cell receptor beta chains presented below share a single source sample, sequenced in a study of radiation and T cells in renal cell carcinoma. The method was immunoSEQ multiplex PCR; TCRdb's version includes in-frame clones alone and lacks a portion of them. The data contain about 140,000 clones, 75% to 90% of them singletons. Time point noted: baseline pretreatment blood. The treatment is: 15 Gy SBRT to primary tumor, nephrectomy 4 weeks later. The sequenced sample was blood, obtained from a patient whose treatment included radiotherapy and nephrectomy. The source of these receptors is a woman between 45 and 60 years old with renal cell carcinoma.

This rearrangement joins TRBV13 to TRBJ2-7; D unclear. Germline loops: CDR1 PRHDT, CDR2 FYEKMQ (reference sequence). The CDR3 consists of 12 residues. V shed 4 bases and J shed 4 bases, with 8 bases lying between them. As DNA, the CDR3 is TGTGCCAGCAGCTCGGCAGGTTACGAGCAGTACTTC. Encoded protein: CASSSAGYEQYF.

This rearrangement joins TRBV15 to TRBJ2-5; a weak D match, TRBD2 (6 bases). CDR1 is LNHNV, CDR2 YYDKDF, per germline (reference sequence). Between the trimmed V and J ends, which lost 1 base and 2 bases, there was a span of 17 bases. CDR3 size: 17 residues. The CDR3 nucleotides read TGTGCCACCAGCAGAGTCGCGGCGGGACTGGGACAAGAGACCCAGTACTTC. Translated: CATSRVAAGLGQETQYF.

This chain uses TRBV6-6 with TRBJ1-2; no clear D gene. Germline values: CDR1 MNHNY, CDR2 SVGAGI (reference sequence). The CDR3 extends over 14 amino acids. V lost 5 bases, J lost 0 bases, and 10 bases lay in between. The DNA for the CDR3 is TGTGCCAGCAGTCCCAGGCCAGCTAACTATGGCTACACCTTC. Residues: CASSPRPANYGYTF.

The rearrangement joins TRBV29-1 to TRBJ2-3; D unclear. CDR1 SQVTM and CDR2 ANQGSEA come from the germline V gene. This CDR3 has 12 amino acids. Deletions cut 3 bases from V and 1 base from J, with 5 bases between. The CDR3 reads CSVEPGTDTQYF. CDR3 in DNA: TGCAGCGTTGAGCCAGGCACAGATACGCAGTATTTT.

The chain uses TRBV6-6 and TRBJ2-7, with a weak D call TRBD1 (6 bases). Germline V gives CDR1 MNHNY, CDR2 SVGAGI (reference sequence). This CDR3 is built from 12 residues. V lost 5 bases and J lost 5, with 10 bases in between. The CDR3 here is CASSLQGDEQYF. CDR3 sequence (DNA): TGTGCCAGCAGTCTACAGGGAGACGAGCAGTACTTC.

In regard to this clone: The sample carries other DNA sequences with the same CDR3. The chain has TRBV5-1 and TRBJ2-3; TRBD1 matches at 10 bases. Unmatched junction bases numbered 1, after V lost 0 bases and J lost 6 bases. The germline V gene has CDR1 SGHRS and CDR2 YFSETQ. This CDR3 is built from 14 residues. Written as DNA, the CDR3 is TGCGCCAGCAGCTTGGGACAGGGGGCCGATACGCAGTATTTT. Protein sequence: CASSLGQGADTQYF.

This clone was observed a few times. The J gene is TRBJ1-5, the V gene TRBV14, with a weak D call TRBD1 (5 bases). The CDR3 has 13 amino acids. Germline V CDR1 and CDR2: SGHDN, FVKESK. Trimming removed 1 base at V and 11 bases at J, with 12 bases between. The CDR3 loop is CASSQGRAGTQHF. Written as DNA, the CDR3 is TGTGCCAGCAGCCAAGGGAGAGCAGGGACCCAGCATTTT. Full variable domain (rest looked up from reference TRBV14 and TRBJ1-5): EAGVTQFPSHSVIEKGQTVTLRCDPISGHDNLYWYRRVMGKEIKFLLHFVKESKQDESGMPNNRFLAERTGGTYSTLKVQPAELEDSGVYFCASSQGRAGTQHFGDGTRLSIL.

The chain joins TRBV4-3 to TRBJ2-1; 12 bases match TRBD1. The CDR3 has 17 amino acids. J lost 7 bases, V lost 0 bases, and 7 bases had no gene match. Germline CDR1 LGHNA, CDR2 YSLEER. The CDR3 here is CASSQDQGQGARNEQFF. As DNA, the CDR3 is TGCGCCAGCAGCCAAGATCAGGGACAGGGGGCGCGGAATGAGCAGTTCTTC.

V and J are TRBV5-6 and TRBJ2-3; TRBD2 agrees at 11 bases. Germline CDR1 SGHDT, CDR2 YYEEEE. The CDR3 sequence is 16 residues long. The V gene end was trimmed by 0 bases and the J gene end by 7 bases; junction bases not matched to a gene: 7. CDR3 in amino acids: CASSLVGTSGTHTQYF. Written as DNA, the CDR3 is TGTGCCAGCAGCTTGGTGGGGACTAGCGGAACCCATACGCAGTATTTT.

The gene calls are TRBV6-6 and TRBJ1-1, with 7 bases identical to TRBD1. Unmatched junction bases numbered 5, after V lost 4 bases and J lost 0 bases. CDR1 and CDR2 (germline): MNHNY, SVGAGI (reference sequence). There are 15 residues in the CDR3. The CDR3 loop is CASSSETGMNTEAFF. For the CDR3, the DNA is TGTGCCAGCAGTTCCGAGACAGGGATGAACACTGAAGCTTTCTTT.

This clone occurred once. CDR3 nucleotide sequence: TGTGCCAGCAGCGTCAACGGACTAGCGGGGGAAAGGGGCTACTTC. Its protein is CASSVNGLAGERGYF. The V gene is TRBV7-2, the J gene TRBJ2-5; TRBD2 matches at 13 bases. V trimming: 5 bases; J trimming: 14 bases; junction bases outside the gene matches: 14. The CDR3 totals 15 residues. Germline CDR1 and CDR2: SGHTA and FQGNSA. Full variable domain (rest looked up from reference TRBV7-2 and TRBJ2-5): GAGVSQSPSNKVTEKGKDVELRCDPISGHTALYWYRQSLGQGLEFLIYFQGNSAPDKSGLPSDRFSAERTGGSVSTLTIQRTQQEDSAVYLCASSVNGLAGERGYFGPGTRLLVL.

This clone was observed once. The chain combines TRBV5-1 with TRBJ2-1, with D perhaps TRBD2 (7 bases). Trimming removed 7 bases at V and 0 bases at J, with 8 bases between. This CDR3 is 13 amino acids long. Germline loops: CDR1 SGHRS, CDR2 YFSETQ. The CDR3 DNA is TGCGCCAGCGGGGGGGCCTCCTACAATGAGCAGTTCTTC. Its protein product is CASGGASYNEQFF.

The table lists this clone with a count of one. This sequence joins TRBV5-1 and TRBJ2-2; unclear D gene. Germline V CDR1 and CDR2: SGHRS, YFSETQ. Trimming stripped 0 bases from V and 4 bases from J, with 10 bases between. The CDR3 sequence is 15 residues long. The CDR3 DNA sequence: TGCGCCAGCAGCTTGGGACCGGATCTCACCGGGGAGCTGTTTTTT. It specifies CASSLGPDLTGELFF.

The chain combines TRBV28 with TRBJ2-7; TRBD2 matches 10 bases. CDR3 size: 16 residues. Germline values: CDR1 MDHEN, CDR2 SYDVKM. Germline trimming cut 6 bases from V and 2 bases from J; bases unmatched to any gene: 10. The CDR3 loop is CASRSPGLALTYEQYF. DNA for the CDR3: TGTGCCAGCAGAAGCCCGGGACTAGCGCTCACCTACGAGCAGTACTTC. Filled out from reference TRBV28 and TRBJ2-7, the complete variable domain reads DVKVTQSSRYLVKRTGEKVFLECVQDMDHENMFWYRQDPGLGLRLIYFSYDVKMKEKGDIPEGYSVSREKKERFSLILESASTNQTSMYLCASRSPGLALTYEQYFGPGTRLTVT.

This rearrangement joins TRBV11-2 to TRBJ2-3, with D maybe TRBD1 (5 bases). V was cut by 0 bases and J by 2 bases, with 9 bases left in between. The CDR3 contains 15 residues. Germline V gene lookup returns CDR1 SGHAT and CDR2 FQNNGV. DNA for the CDR3: TGTGCCAGCAGCTTAGACCAGGGCTTCACAGATACGCAGTATTTT. As protein: CASSLDQGFTDTQYF.

V and J are TRBV7-9 and TRBJ1-2, with TRBD1 matching over 7 bases. The CDR3 contains 14 residues. The germline CDR1 and CDR2 sequences are SEHNR and FQNEAQ (reference sequence). Unmatched junction bases numbered 5, after V lost 1 base and J lost 6 bases. The CDR3 DNA reads as TGTGCCAGCAGCTTAGGACAGGGCAGGGATGGCTACACCTTC. Protein: CASSLGQGRDGYTF. The whole variable domain, remainder taken from reference TRBV7-9 and TRBJ1-2, is DTGVSQNPRHKITKRGQNVTFRCDPISEHNRLYWYRQTLGQGPEFLTYFQNEAQLEKSRLLSDRFSAERPKGSFSTLEIQRTEQGDSAMYLCASSLGQGRDGYTFGSGTRLTVV.

The rearrangement uses TRBV7-8 and TRBJ2-1; 8 bases are shared with TRBD2. Germline V gene lookup returns CDR1 SGHVS and CDR2 FQNEAQ. Trimming removed 2 bases from V and 6 bases from J; junction bases left unmatched: 9. The CDR3 is 16 residues long. This chain's CDR3 is CASSLLSSGYTNEQFF. DNA of the CDR3: TGTGCCAGCAGCTTACTGTCTAGCGGGTATACCAATGAGCAGTTCTTC.

The genes are TRBV5-4 and TRBJ2-5; D remains ambiguous. Germline loops: CDR1 SGHNT, CDR2 YYREEE (reference sequence). The length of the CDR3 is 14 residues. The ends were cut back, 1 base at V and 5 bases at J, with 12 bases in the middle. The CDR3 sequence is CASSLSVTAETQYF. In DNA form, the CDR3 reads TGTGCCAGCAGCTTGTCGGTTACGGCGGAGACCCAGTACTTC.

J is TRBJ1-1 and V is TRBV13; D gene ambiguous. The CDR3 sequence is 17 residues long. Germline-derived CDR1 and CDR2 are PRHDT and FYEKMQ (reference sequence). Trimming removed 2 bases from V and 1 base from J, with 17 bases in between. CDR3 nucleotides: TGTGCCAGCAGCTTAACCCCTATATATCGACGGAACACTGAAGCTTTCTTT. Translation: CASSLTPIYRRNTEAFF.

The chain recombines TRBV5-1 with TRBJ2-5; D ambiguous. The V end lost 4 bases, the J end lost 5 bases, and 12 bases lay between the germline ends. CDR3 length equals 13 residues. The germline CDR1 and CDR2 sequences are SGHRS and YFSETQ. This CDR3 is CASSTPDLETQYF. The CDR3 nucleotides read TGCGCCAGCAGCACCCCCGATCTGGAGACCCAGTACTTC.

The chain carries TRBV27 and TRBJ1-5; 8 bases align to TRBD1. The V gene's germline CDR1 is MNHEY and CDR2 SMNVEV (reference sequence). V lost 2 bases to trimming and J lost 6 bases; unmatched junction nucleotides: 6. The CDR3 contains 15 residues. The CDR3 reads CASSLLGQGPQPQHF. The CDR3 region has the DNA TGTGCCAGCAGTTTACTAGGACAGGGCCCTCAGCCCCAGCATTTT.

This clone occurred many times. The V call is TRBV10-3, the J call TRBJ2-2; TRBD2 might be the D (6 bases). Trimming cost V 9 bases and J 0 bases, with 11 bases left between them. Germline lookup yields CDR1 ENHRY and CDR2 SYGVKD. This CDR3 region has 14 residues. CDR3 loop: CAIGGKTNTGELFF. In DNA form, the CDR3 reads TGTGCCATAGGCGGGAAAACGAACACCGGGGAGCTGTTTTTT.

The chain links TRBV5-1 to TRBJ1-2; D possibly corresponds to TRBD1 (5 bases). The CDR3 spans 16 residues. The V end lost 6 bases, the J end lost 6 bases, and 24 bases lay between the germline ends. Germline V gene sequence: CDR1 SGHRS, CDR2 YFSETQ. Written as DNA, the CDR3 is TGCGCCAGCATGGGGCAGGGTTATGGTTTAGTGGATGGCTACACCTTC. Amino acid sequence: CASMGQGYGLVDGYTF.

The chain uses TRBV5-5 and TRBJ2-7, with TRBD1 matching over 7 bases. This CDR3 has 13 amino acids. J was trimmed by 11 bases and V by 3 bases; bases with no gene match: 11. Per the germline V gene, CDR1 is SGHKS and CDR2 is YYEKEE (reference sequence). The CDR3 nucleotides are TGTGCCAGCAGCTGGGGGACAGATGGGGGCGAGTACTTC. Protein product: CASSWGTDGGEYF.